This T cell receptor (beta chain) originates from a study of glioma-infiltrating T cells. This CDR3 contains 13 residues. The germline gives CDR1 MGHRA, CDR2 YSYEKL. The V gene lost 0 bases and the J gene lost 10 bases, with 10 bases spanning the gap. As to this clonotype: A much larger clone differs from this one at a single base, so this may be a read error.

Using RNA template, CDR3s of TCR alpha and beta were amplified with iRepertoire arm-PCR. For one-step reverse transcription and amplification, about 90-400 ng of tissue mRNA or PBMC total RNA was used. TCRdb processed the multiplex PCR reads anew with MiXCR; each CDR3 protein has one entry. Of roughly 200,000 distinct CDR3 sequences detected, under 55% appear once; the ten largest clones hold roughly 5.5%. Sequencing used glioma tissue, nonneoplastic brain tissue, or PBMCs (not recorded which). This chain joins TRBV4-1 and TRBJ1-5; TRBD1 might be the D (5 bases). The TCR was taken from a human donor with low-grade glioma or glioblastoma, undergoing nonglioma brain surgery, or in good health (not recorded which). CDR3 sequence: CASSQEGETPQHF. As DNA, the CDR3 is TGCGCCAGCAGCCAAGAGGGGGAAACCCCCCAGCATTTT.